This TCR beta chain is from a study of response to subunit inactivated influenza vaccine (dated by TCRdb to 2017 to 2018). Regarding the complete study: Deep quantitative T cell receptor repertoire profiling was used in the study to track responses to a trivalent subunit inactivated influenza vaccine. On the study overall, not on this receptor specifically: It was suggested by the authors that each seasonal influenza vaccination may recruit only a limited number of new T cells.

The germline ends are 11 bases apart after V is trimmed by 1 base and J by 4 bases. The germline V gene (reference sequence) provides CDR1 GTSNPN and CDR2 SVGIG. The CDR3, cysteine through phenylalanine, is 13 amino acids long. The sequence is cut down to CDR3 DNA, 39 bases in frame from base 1. Libraries were built with RT-PCR. Data came from an Illumina HiSeq 2500. TCRdb reanalyzed the raw reads on its own, using fastp at Q25 for trimming and MiXCR for clone calling, and kept in-frame beta chains. Entries that share a CDR3 protein sequence are merged under the most common genes and DNA. The sample has 500,000 to 700,000 distinct CDR3 sequences on record, under 25% of them singletons. The ten largest clones represent 2.5% to 3% of the sample. There are a few counts of this clonotype. The antigen it binds to is not known. Base-call qualities are not available, and no considerably larger clone is one nucleotide away.

The sample was also linked to a second study, of T cells expressing NK-cell markers. As the second publication notes: TCR beta cDNA libraries were prepared using 5'RACE template switching, which introduced a universal primer site and unique molecular identifiers. TCR beta-chain repertoires were profiled in sorted CD3+CD56+NKG2C+, CD3+CD56+NKG2C- and CD3+CD56-NKG2C+ T-cell subsets from seven or eight donors. Among the eight sequenced donors, seven were HCMV-seropositive and one was HCMV-seronegative. To restrict sorting to alphabetaTCR-expressing T cells, an anti-gammadeltaTCR antibody was added in several experiments. In a handful of donors, the dominant CD3+CD56+NKG2C+ clonotypes were among the top 10 CD8+ clonotypes and accounted for roughly 1.0-7.0% of CD8+ T cells. Those dominant clonotypes were again the most abundant among CD3+CD56-NKG2C+ cells in several donors, at roughly 25-65%. It remained unclear whether the expanded NKG2C-expressing T cell clones were specific for HCMV antigens. Randomly selected healthy volunteers, three men and five women, were used as the eight sequenced donors. HCMV serostatus was determined by detecting HCMV-specific IgG in serum with a commercial ELISA kit. Ficoll density gradient centrifugation was used to isolate peripheral blood mononuclear cells from blood. Using Miltenyi isolation kits, CD4+ and CD8+ T cells were isolated from PBMC through magnetic immunoseparation. cDNA synthesis was primed from the TCR beta constant segment, followed by two successive PCR amplification steps. Libraries were sequenced as 2 x 150 bp reads on Illumina HiSeq 2000/2500, MiSeq or NextSeq. MIGEC handled demultiplexing of the reads and grouping by UMI, while MiTCR was used to assemble and quantify clonotypes. To remove erroneous sequences, TCR cDNA sequences were retained only when supported by two or more reads. Downstream repertoire analysis used the tcR package, and clonotypes were matched across fractions by CDR3 nucleotide sequence plus V segment. VDJmatch was used to annotate antigen specificity against VDJdb, with one amino acid substitution in CDR3 permitted.

The rearranged chain carries TRBV30 and TRBJ2-7; there is no confident call for the D gene. The material sequenced was CD4+ T cells sorted from PBMCs, taken 12 days after vaccination. The sequence derives from a man aged 45-65 years who received an inactivated influenza vaccine. Donor details come from another sample of the same person, matched by shared clones. The nucleotides are TGTGCCTGGAGTGCCTCGGTCCGGTACGAGCAGTACTTC. It translates as CAWSASVRYEQYF.